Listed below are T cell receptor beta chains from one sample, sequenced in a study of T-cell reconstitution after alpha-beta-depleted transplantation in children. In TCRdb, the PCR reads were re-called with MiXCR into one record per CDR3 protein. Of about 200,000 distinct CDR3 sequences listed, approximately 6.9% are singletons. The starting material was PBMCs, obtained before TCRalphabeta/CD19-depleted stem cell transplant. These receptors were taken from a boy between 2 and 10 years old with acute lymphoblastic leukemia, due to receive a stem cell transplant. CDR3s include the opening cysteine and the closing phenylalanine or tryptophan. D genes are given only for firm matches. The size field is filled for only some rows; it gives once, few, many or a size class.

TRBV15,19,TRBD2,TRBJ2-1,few,CATSRLTGTSGTSYNEQFF,TGTGCCACCAGCAGACTTACCGGGACTAGCGGGACCTCCTACAATGAGCAGTTCTTC
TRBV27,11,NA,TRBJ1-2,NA,CASIGVYGYTF,TGTGCCAGCATAGGAGTTTATGGCTACACCTTC
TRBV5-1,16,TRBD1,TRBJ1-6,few,CASSLEQGARNSPLHF,TGCGCCAGCAGCTTGGAACAGGGGGCTCGGAATTCACCCCTCCACTTT
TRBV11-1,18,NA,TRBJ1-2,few,CASSLAGLTPENNYGYTF,TGTGCCAGCAGCTTAGCCGGTTTAACTCCCGAGAACAACTATGGCTACACCTTC
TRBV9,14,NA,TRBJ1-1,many,CASSVEPMNTEAFF,TGTGCCAGCAGCGTAGAGCCGATGAACACTGAAGCTTTCTTT
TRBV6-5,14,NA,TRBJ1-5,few,CASSLGAGVQPQHF,TGTGCCAGCAGCTTAGGGGCAGGGGTTCAGCCCCAGCATTTT
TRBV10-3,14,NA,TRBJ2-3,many,CAIRGAFRTDTQYF,TGTGCCATCAGGGGGGCCTTTCGTACAGATACGCAGTATTTT
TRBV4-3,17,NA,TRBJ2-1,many,CASSQDFRSGPLREQFF,TGCGCCAGCAGCCAAGATTTTCGGAGCGGTCCTCTCAGGGAGCAGTTCTTC
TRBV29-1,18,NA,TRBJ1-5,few,CSVERGVSPMRDNQPQHF,TGCAGCGTTGAACGGGGGGTGAGCCCCATGAGAGACAATCAGCCCCAGCATTTT
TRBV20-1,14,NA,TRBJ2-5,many,CSATLGNSEETQYF,TGCAGTGCCACCCTTGGGAACTCGGAAGAGACCCAGTACTTC
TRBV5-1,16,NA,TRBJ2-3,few,CASSLGGSLGTDTQYF,TGCGCCAGCAGCTTGGGGGGCTCCCTGGGCACAGATACGCAGTATTTT
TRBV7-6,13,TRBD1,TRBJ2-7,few,CASSQGGAYEQYF,TGTGCCAGCAGCCAAGGGGGCGCCTACGAGCAGTACTTC
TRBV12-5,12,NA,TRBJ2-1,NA,CASGPSPNEQFF,TGTGCTAGTGGCCCTTCCCCGAATGAGCAGTTCTTC
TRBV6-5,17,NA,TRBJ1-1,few,CASSYSSEGPIRTKAFF,TGTGCCAGCAGTTACTCGAGTGAGGGCCCGATCCGTACTAAAGCTTTCTTT
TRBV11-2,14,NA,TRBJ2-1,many,CASSLRGAYNEQFF,TGTGCCAGCAGCTTAAGGGGGGCTTACAATGAGCAGTTCTTC
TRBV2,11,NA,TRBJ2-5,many,CASSGWETQYF,TGTGCCAGCTCGGGGTGGGAGACCCAGTACTTC
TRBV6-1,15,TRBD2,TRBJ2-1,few,CASSLLAGGGDEQFF,TGTGCCAGCAGTCTCCTAGCGGGGGGCGGCGATGAGCAGTTCTTC
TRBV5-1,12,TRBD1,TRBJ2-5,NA,CASSWDRETQYF,TGCGCCAGCAGCTGGGACAGGGAGACCCAGTACTTC
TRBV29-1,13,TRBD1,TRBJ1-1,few,CSVTTGAVTEAFF,TGCAGCGTCACCACAGGGGCAGTAACTGAAGCTTTCTTT
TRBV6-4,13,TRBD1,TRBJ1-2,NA,CASNEGQGDGYTF,TGTGCCAGCAACGAGGGACAGGGAGATGGCTACACCTTC
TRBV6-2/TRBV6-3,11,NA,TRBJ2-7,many,CASGQPYEQYF,TGTGCCAGCGGGCAGCCATACGAGCAGTACTTC
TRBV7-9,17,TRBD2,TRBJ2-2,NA,CASSLKAGGHNTGELFF,TGTGCCAGCAGCTTGAAAGCGGGGGGTCACAACACCGGGGAGCTGTTTTTT